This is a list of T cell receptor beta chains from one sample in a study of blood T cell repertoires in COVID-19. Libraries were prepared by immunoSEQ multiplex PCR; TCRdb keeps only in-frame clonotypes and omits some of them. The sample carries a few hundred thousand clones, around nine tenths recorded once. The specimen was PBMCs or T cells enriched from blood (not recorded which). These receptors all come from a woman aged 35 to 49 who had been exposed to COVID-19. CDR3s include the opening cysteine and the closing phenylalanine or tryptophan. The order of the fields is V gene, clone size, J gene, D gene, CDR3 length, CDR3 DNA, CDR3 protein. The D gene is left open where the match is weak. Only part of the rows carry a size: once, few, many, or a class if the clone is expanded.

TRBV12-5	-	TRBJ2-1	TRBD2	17	TGTGCTAGTGGTTTGGGAAAAGCGGGGGGCTCCTACAATGAGCAGTTCTTC	CASGLGKAGGSYNEQFF
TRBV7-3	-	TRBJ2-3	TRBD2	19	TGTGCCAGCAGCCCCAGAGGGTTAAGTTCTAGCGGAGACACAGATACGCAGTATTTT	CASSPRGLSSSGDTDTQYF
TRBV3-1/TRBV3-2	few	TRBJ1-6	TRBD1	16	TGTGCCAGCAGCCGGGCTCCGGGACAGGGGTATTCACCCCTCCACTTT	CASSRAPGQGYSPLHF
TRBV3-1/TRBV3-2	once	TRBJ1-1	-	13	TGTGCCAGCAGCCAACTCGCGGGGACTGAAGCTTTCTTT	CASSQLAGTEAFF
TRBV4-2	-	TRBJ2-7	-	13	TGTGCCAGCAGCCAAGGCAGGGGGGTCGAGCAGTACTTC	CASSQGRGVEQYF
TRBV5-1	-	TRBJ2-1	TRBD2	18	TGCGCCAGCAGCTTGATTCCCGCGCTAGCGGGGGGGCATTTTGAGCAGTTCTTC	CASSLIPALAGGHFEQFF
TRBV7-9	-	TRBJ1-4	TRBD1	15	TGTGCCAGCAGCCAGGGGGGAAGAGCTAATGAAAAACTGTTTTTT	CASSQGGRANEKLFF
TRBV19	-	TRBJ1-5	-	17	TGTGCCAGTAGTTACGAACGGACAGACTATAGCAATCAGCCCCAGCATTTT	CASSYERTDYSNQPQHF
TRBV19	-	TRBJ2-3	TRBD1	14	TGTGCCAGTAGCGACAGGGGGGCAGTAGATACGCAGTATTTT	CASSDRGAVDTQYF
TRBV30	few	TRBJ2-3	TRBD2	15	TGTGCCTGGGGTCCACTAGCGGGAGGTACAGATACGCAGTATTTT	CAWGPLAGGTDTQYF
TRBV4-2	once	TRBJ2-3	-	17	TGTGCCAGCAGCCAAGAGGTGGGCGGGCCCCGCACAGATACGCAGTATTTT	CASSQEVGGPRTDTQYF
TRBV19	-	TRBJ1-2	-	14	TGTGCCAGTAGTATAGATCCGTTTAACTATGGCTACACCTTC	CASSIDPFNYGYTF
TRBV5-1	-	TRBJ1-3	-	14	TGTGCCAGCAGCCCCGGGACTGCTGGAAACACCATATATTTT	CASSPGTAGNTIYF
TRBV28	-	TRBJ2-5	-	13	TGTGCCAGCAACGTTCACCCTCCAGTGACCCAGTACTTC	CASNVHPPVTQYF
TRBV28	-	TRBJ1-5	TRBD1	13	TGTGCCAGCCGGCAGGGGGGCAATCAGCCCCAGCATTTT	CASRQGGNQPQHF
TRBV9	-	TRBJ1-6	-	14	TGTGCCAGCAGCGCTGCTAACCCTAATTCACCCCTCCACTTT	CASSAANPNSPLHF
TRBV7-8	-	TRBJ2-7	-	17	TGTGCCAGCAGCCCCACAACCCTGGCGGCAGGGGACTACGAGCAGTACTTC	CASSPTTLAAGDYEQYF
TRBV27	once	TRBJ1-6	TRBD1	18	TGTGCCAGCAGTTTACTACAACGGGTCCGGGACAGTAATTCACCCCTCCACTTT	CASSLLQRVRDSNSPLHF
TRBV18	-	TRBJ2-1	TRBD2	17	TGTGCCAGCTCACCGCGGGGGACTAGCGGGAGTTCCAATGAGCAGTTCTTC	CASSPRGTSGSSNEQFF
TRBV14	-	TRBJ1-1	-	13	TGTGCCAGCAGCCAAGGTGTCGGCACTGAAGCTTTCTTT	CASSQGVGTEAFF
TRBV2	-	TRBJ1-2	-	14	TGTGCCAGCACCTTGACTGCCTCAAACTATGGCTACACCTTC	CASTLTASNYGYTF
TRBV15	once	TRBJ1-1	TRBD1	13	TGTGCCACCAGCAGAAAAACAGGGGCTGAAGCTTTCTTT	CATSRKTGAEAFF